This T cell receptor (beta chain) was sequenced during a study of blood T cell repertoires in COVID-19 (dated by TCRdb to between 2020 and 2021). For context, the study as a whole: Samples from collaborators originated in the United States, Italy and Spain and spanned both the acute and convalescent phases of COVID-19. The material from the prospective study consisted of cDNA or gDNA derived from T cells, B-cell-depleted T cells, or PBMCs. Subjects who had been exposed to COVID-19, were actively infected with it, or had recovered from it provided the deeply sampled blood TCRbeta repertoires that made up the dataset. A freely available public database, intended as a resource for researchers studying the immune response to SARS-CoV-2, is where the repertoires were released. Samples came from the ongoing ImmuneRACE study (first 160 participants) plus 1,254 subjects from 6 global collaborators. Sample metadata almost always included a de-identified subject ID, COVID-19 status, age in years and sex. HLA class I and class II types, where available, came from metadata supplied by the sample provider rather than from assay-based typing. Results the study describes overall, beyond this receptor: How much clinical and demographic metadata was included differed by source and by participant, and the metadata was provided uncurated.

TCRbeta CDR3 regions were amplified from genomic DNA by means of the immunoSEQ Assay, a bias-controlled multiplex PCR. In the original analysis: Nucleated cell counts per sample were estimated from amplification of reference gene primers within the assay. To quantify the absolute abundance of each unique TCRbeta CDR3 rearrangement, sequence reads were collapsed and filtered. For each sample, productive Simpson clonality was calculated as the square root of Simpson's diversity index over productive rearrangements. TCRdb's version of the immuneACCESS table is confined to in-frame rearrangements and falls short of the full clone set. An unresolved V gene accounts for under half of the shortfall where checked; the remainder is of unknown origin. V and J calls plus clone size are reproduced from that table; the DNA served to infer D and trimming. The sample data list about 140,000 clones, and 76% of these were observed just once. The top ten clones comprise around 4.2% of the sample.

In regard to this clone: Its antigen is currently not known. No quality values exist for individual bases; no much larger clone is one base distant.

Whole blood was collected in K2EDTA tubes by collaborating institutions according to the institutions' own protocols. For TCRbeta analysis, collaborators shipped samples as frozen whole blood, isolated PBMCs, or DNA extracted from either of those sample types. The CDR3, from cysteine to phenylalanine, totals 15 residues. Kept here is only the CDR3 DNA, which spans 45 bases and is read in frame from base 1. The germline V gene (reference sequence) gives CDR1 as LNHNV and CDR2 as YYDKDF. Trimming removed 0 bases from V and 3 bases from J, leaving 9 bases between the germline ends. The rearrangement combines TRBV15 with TRBJ1-5, with TRBD1 as a weak D call on 5 bases. The clonotype comes from a woman aged 80 or older with active or convalescent COVID-19. Sample: peripheral blood. For the CDR3, the sequence is CATSREQGPNQPQHF. The sequenced DNA is TGTGCCACCAGCAGAGAGCAGGGCCCCAATCAGCCCCAGCATTTT.